The clone carrying this T cell receptor (beta chain) appeared once. Its antigen is as yet unknown. Produced via immunoSEQ multiplex PCR; TCRdb's table is partial and in-frame only. The table records about 400,000 clones, 83% of them present only once. The data stem from a study of Ad26.COV2.S vaccination and SARS-CoV-2 variants. Across the whole study: In the study, Ad26.COV2.S was injected intramuscularly once, or twice 56 days apart.

Study outcomes and limitations: Vaccine recipients had higher spike-specific TCR breadth than placebo recipients.

Treatment noted: around 19 received Ad26.COV2.S at low or high dose, single or two shots; 5 received placebo; per-sample allocation not given. Day 63 after the first vaccine or placebo injection was the time point for sampling. The material sequenced was peripheral blood, taken in a trial of Ad26.COV2.S vaccine versus placebo. The sequence was collected from a person between 18 and 60 years old who received the Ad26.COV2.S COVID-19 vaccine or a placebo.

The CDR3 loop reads CASSHSPGPMGEKLFF. In nucleotides, the CDR3 is TGCGCCAGCAGCCACTCGCCGGGACCCATGGGGGAAAAACTGTTTTTT. This chain joins TRBV4-1 and TRBJ1-4; D may be TRBD1 (5 bases). The germline V gene encodes CDR1 MGHRA and CDR2 YSYEKL. The CDR3 runs to 16 residues. Trimming cost V 3 bases and J 8 bases, with 19 bases left between them.